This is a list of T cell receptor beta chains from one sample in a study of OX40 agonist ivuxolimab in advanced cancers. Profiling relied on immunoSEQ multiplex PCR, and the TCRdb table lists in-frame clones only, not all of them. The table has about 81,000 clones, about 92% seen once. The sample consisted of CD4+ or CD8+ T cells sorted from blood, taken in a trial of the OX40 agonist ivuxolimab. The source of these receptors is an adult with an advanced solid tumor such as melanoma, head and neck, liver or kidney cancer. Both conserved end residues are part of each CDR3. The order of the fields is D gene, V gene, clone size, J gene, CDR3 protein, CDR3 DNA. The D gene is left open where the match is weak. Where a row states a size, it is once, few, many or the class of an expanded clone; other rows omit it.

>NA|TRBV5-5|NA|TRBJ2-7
CASSSQGHEQYF
TGTGCCAGCAGTAGTCAGGGCCACGAGCAGTACTTC
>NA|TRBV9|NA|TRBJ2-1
CASSGDYNEQFF
TGTGCCAGCAGTGGGGACTACAATGAGCAGTTCTTC
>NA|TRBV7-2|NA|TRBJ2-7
CASSLVGNEQYF
TGTGCCAGCAGCTTAGTAGGAAACGAGCAGTACTTC
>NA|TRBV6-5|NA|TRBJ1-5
CASSYRGPNQPQHF
TGTGCCAGCAGTTATAGGGGACCTAATCAGCCCCAGCATTTT
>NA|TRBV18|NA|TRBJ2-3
CASSPAGISTDTQYF
TGTGCCAGCTCACCAGCAGGGATATCCACAGATACGCAGTATTTT
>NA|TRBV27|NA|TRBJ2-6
CASRQSTGANVLTF
TGTGCCAGCAGACAGTCAACTGGGGCCAACGTCCTGACTTTC
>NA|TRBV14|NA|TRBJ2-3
CASSQDGPAPDTQYF
TGTGCCAGCAGCCAAGATGGCCCAGCCCCAGATACGCAGTATTTT
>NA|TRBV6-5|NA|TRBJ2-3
CASSYWLEGDTQYF
TGTGCCAGCAGTTACTGGCTCGAGGGGGATACGCAGTATTTT
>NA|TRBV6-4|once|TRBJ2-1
CASSDRPSGFYNEQFF
TGTGCCAGCAGTGACAGGCCCTCGGGTTTTTACAATGAGCAGTTCTTC
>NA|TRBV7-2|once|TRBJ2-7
CASSAPGRAVQYF
TGTGCCAGCAGCGCTCCGGGTCGAGCAGTGCAGTACTTC
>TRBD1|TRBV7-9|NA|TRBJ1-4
CASSLGTGVYEKLFF
TGTGCCAGCAGCTTAGGAACAGGGGTTTATGAAAAACTGTTTTTT
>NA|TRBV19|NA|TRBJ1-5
CASQTHSNQPQHF
TGTGCCAGCCAAACGCATAGCAATCAGCCCCAGCATTTT
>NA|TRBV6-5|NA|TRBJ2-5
CASILGETQYF
TGTGCCAGCATCCTTGGAGAGACCCAGTACTTC
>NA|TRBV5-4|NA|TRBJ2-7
CASSLDFYEQYF
TGTGCCAGCAGCTTAGACTTCTACGAGCAGTACTTC
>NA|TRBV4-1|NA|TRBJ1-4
CASSHVSLGGLNATNEKLFF
TGCGCCAGCAGCCACGTGAGCCTAGGGGGTTTAAACGCAACTAATGAAAAACTGTTTTTT
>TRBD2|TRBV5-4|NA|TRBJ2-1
CASSSEGSGGWYNEQFF
TGTGCCAGCAGCTCCGAGGGGAGCGGGGGGTGGTACAATGAGCAGTTCTTC